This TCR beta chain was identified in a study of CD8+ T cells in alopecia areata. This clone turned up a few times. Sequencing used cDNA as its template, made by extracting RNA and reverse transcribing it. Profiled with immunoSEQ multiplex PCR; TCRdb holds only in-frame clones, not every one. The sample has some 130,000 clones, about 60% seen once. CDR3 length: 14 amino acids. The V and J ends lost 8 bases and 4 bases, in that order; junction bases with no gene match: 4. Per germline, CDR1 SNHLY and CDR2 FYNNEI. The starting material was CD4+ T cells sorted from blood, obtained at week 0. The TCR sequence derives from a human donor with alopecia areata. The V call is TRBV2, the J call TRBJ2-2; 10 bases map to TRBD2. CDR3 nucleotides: TGTGCCAGCCAGGGACTAGCGTCCACCGGGGAGCTGTTTTTT. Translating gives CASQGLASTGELFF.